The 29 T cell receptor beta chains in this list originate from one sample, sequenced in a study of OX40 agonist ivuxolimab in advanced cancers. Profiling relied on immunoSEQ multiplex PCR, and the TCRdb table lists in-frame clones only, not all of them. The sample includes roughly 60,000 clones, around 86% seen only once; the top ten take around 1%. The specimen comprised CD4+ or CD8+ T cells sorted from blood, sampled in a trial of the OX40 agonist ivuxolimab. The receptors were gathered from an adult with an advanced solid tumor such as melanoma, head and neck, liver or kidney cancer.

This clone was detected only once. An end of the junction does not agree with germline; a read error may underlie this. The V call is TRBV6-6, the J call TRBJ2-7, with 9 nucleotides matching TRBD1. The CDR3 is 13 residues long. Germline V gene sequence: CDR1 MNHNY, CDR2 SVGAGI (reference sequence). The CDR3 loop is CATQQGASYGQYF. CDR3 DNA: TGTGCCACCCAACAGGGGGCCTCCTACGGGCAGTACTTC.

The V and J genes are TRBV28 and TRBJ2-7, with TRBD1 matching over 7 bases. V shed 5 bases and J 2 bases; nucleotides not matched to a gene: 9. From germline, CDR1 is MDHEN and CDR2 SYDVKM. The length of the CDR3 is 15 residues. CDR3 coding DNA: TGTGCCAGCAGTGCTATAAAAGGGACAGCCTACGAGCAGTACTTC. Its protein is CASSAIKGTAYEQYF.

The chain links TRBV11-2 to TRBJ1-3, with D possibly matching TRBD1 (6 bases). Germline CDR1 and CDR2: SGHAT and FQNNGV. Trimming took off 5 bases at V and 0 bases at J, with 17 bases between the two ends. This CDR3 comprises 17 residues. The CDR3 sequence: CASSPLGGPSSGNTIYF. The CDR3 DNA reads as TGTGCCAGCAGCCCGCTTGGGGGGCCTAGCTCTGGAAACACCATATATTTT.

This chain uses TRBV5-6 with TRBJ1-4, with D perhaps matching TRBD1 (5 bases). V dropped 4 bases and J dropped 4 bases, with 11 bases sitting between them. This CDR3 is 14 amino acids long. Germline CDR1 and CDR2: SGHDT and YYEEEE. In DNA, the CDR3 is TGTGCCAGCAGCCAGCGGGGGATTAATGAAAAACTGTTTTTT. Protein sequence: CASSQRGINEKLFF. Complete variable domain (other parts from reference TRBV5-6 and TRBJ1-4): DAGVTQSPTHLIKTRGQQVTLRCSPKSGHDTVSWYQQALGQGPQFIFQYYEEEERQRGNFPDRFSGHQFPNYSSELNVNALLLGDSALYLCASSQRGINEKLFFGSGTQLSVL.

The V gene is TRBV11-2, the J gene TRBJ2-7, with D unresolved. CDR3 length: 14 amino acids. Germline CDR1 SGHAT, CDR2 FQNNGV. Trimming left V 1 base short and J 6 bases short, with 13 bases between. This chain's CDR3 is CASSLGLGVGEQYF. CDR3 DNA sequence: TGTGCCAGCAGCTTAGGGCTAGGCGTTGGCGAGCAGTACTTC.

The rearrangement uses TRBV11-3 and TRBJ2-1, with 7 bases that match TRBD2. From germline, CDR1 is SGHNT and CDR2 YENEEA. J lost 4 bases, V lost 1 base, and 7 bases had no gene match. The CDR3 totals 16 residues. The CDR3 DNA follows: TGTGCCAGCAGCTTAGGAGTGGGAGGGCCGTACAATGAGCAGTTCTTC. It specifies CASSLGVGGPYNEQFF.

V usage is TRBV19 and J usage is TRBJ1-2; 7 bases agree with TRBD1. V lost 5 bases to trimming and J lost 2 bases; unmatched junction nucleotides: 8. The CDR3 extends over 15 amino acids. CDR1 is LNHDA and CDR2 is SQIVND in the germline V gene (reference sequence). The CDR3 nucleotides read TGTGCCAGTAGTTTAGGACAGGTTAACAACTATGGCTACACCTTC. Translating it yields CASSLGQVNNYGYTF.

This chain joins TRBV28 and TRBJ1-4, with 12 bases lining up with TRBD1. From germline, CDR1 is MDHEN and CDR2 SYDVKM. J lost 10 bases, V lost 5 bases, and 5 bases had no gene match. The CDR3 contains 14 residues. The CDR3 sequence: CASSRDRGRGKLFF. The DNA of the CDR3 is TGTGCCAGCAGTCGGGACAGGGGGCGAGGAAAACTGTTTTTT. Using reference TRBV28 and TRBJ1-4 for the parts outside the CDR3, the full variable domain is DVKVTQSSRYLVKRTGEKVFLECVQDMDHENMFWYRQDPGLGLRLIYFSYDVKMKEKGDIPEGYSVSREKKERFSLILESASTNQTSMYLCASSRDRGRGKLFFGSGTQLSVL.

V and J are TRBV19 and TRBJ1-5; D is unclear. Trimming pared 3 bases from V and 0 bases from J, leaving 12 bases between. The CDR3 runs 16 residues. Germline V gives CDR1 LNHDA, CDR2 SQIVND (reference sequence). CDR3 in amino acids: CASSMDGGYSNQPQHF. The CDR3 DNA follows: TGTGCCAGTAGTATGGATGGCGGATATAGCAATCAGCCCCAGCATTTT.

This clone was detected only once. The V and J genes are TRBV7-2 and TRBJ2-3; D is undetermined. The CDR3 sequence is 13 residues long. V dropped 3 bases and J dropped 4 bases, with 8 bases sitting between them. The germline CDR1 and CDR2 sequences are SGHTA and FQGNSA. The chain's CDR3 is CASSLGYSDTQYF. CDR3 coding DNA: TGTGCCAGCAGCTTGGGTTACTCAGATACGCAGTATTTT.

This clone was found a few times. The chain employs TRBV29-1 and TRBJ1-1; tentatively, D is TRBD1 (5 bases). Germline CDR1 reads SQVTM; CDR2 reads ANQGSEA. The CDR3 runs 13 residues. V lost 4 bases to trimming and J lost 5 bases, with 14 bases between them. The CDR3 DNA is TGCAGCGTTGGTGGGACCCACGGGACTGAAGCTTTCTTT. Its translation: CSVGGTHGTEAFF. Looking up the rest from reference TRBV29-1 and TRBJ1-1 gives the full variable domain: SAVISQKPSRDICQRGTSLTIQCQVDSQVTMMFWYRQQPGQSLTLIATANQGSEATYESGFVIDKFPISRPNLTFSTLTVSNMSPEDSSIYLCSVGGTHGTEAFFGQGTRLTVV.

This chain connects TRBV19 to TRBJ2-7; 7 nucleotides align to TRBD2. Losses at the gene ends were 1 base for V and 2 bases for J; bases not matched to a gene: 5. This CDR3 contains 15 residues. From germline, CDR1 is LNHDA and CDR2 SQIVND (reference sequence). CDR3 nucleotides: TGTGCCAGTAGTATAGCGGCTAGCGGTCCCTACGAGCAGTACTTC. It is translated as CASSIAASGPYEQYF. The complete variable domain, with remaining parts taken from reference TRBV19 and TRBJ2-7, reads DGGITQSPKYLFRKEGQNVTLSCEQNLNHDAMYWYRQDPGQGLRLIYYSQIVNDFQKGDIAEGYSVSREKKESFPLTVTSAQKNPTAFYLCASSIAASGPYEQYFGPGTRLTVT.

The genes are TRBV29-1 and TRBJ2-7; 9 bases line up with TRBD1. Trimming took 3 bases from V and 5 from J; bases not matched to a gene: 5. Germline loops: CDR1 SQVTM, CDR2 ANQGSEA. The CDR3 totals 13 residues. CDR3 sequence: CSVEGQGVNEQYF. The CDR3 DNA follows: TGCAGCGTTGAGGGACAGGGTGTTAACGAGCAGTACTTC.

V is TRBV6-5 and J is TRBJ1-2; 10 bases match TRBD1. The CDR3 spans 15 residues. Germline CDR1 is MNHEY and CDR2 is SVGAGI. With 4 bases clipped from V and 6 bases from J, the junction kept 8 bases outside the gene matches. The CDR3 bases are TGTGCCAGCAGTTCTCGGACAGGGGGGGAGCATGGCTACACCTTC. It translates to CASSSRTGGEHGYTF.

V usage is TRBV7-9 and J usage is TRBJ2-7, with a weak D call TRBD2 (5 bases). The CDR3 totals 14 residues. Germline-derived CDR1 and CDR2 are SEHNR and FQNEAQ (reference sequence). V shed 5 bases and J shed 4 bases, with 15 bases lying between them. The CDR3 coding sequence is TGTGCCAGCAGCCCGGTGAGGGCAAAATACGAGCAGTACTTC. Translating gives CASSPVRAKYEQYF.

V and J are TRBV2 and TRBJ2-5, with D possibly TRBD2 on 6 matching bases. CDR1 and CDR2 from the germline V gene are SNHLY and FYNNEI. Trimming pared 3 bases from V and 4 bases from J, leaving 15 bases between. CDR3 length: 15 amino acids. The CDR3 region has the DNA TGTGCCAGCAGTGAGGAGGGAGCAGGCCCAGAGACCCAGTACTTC. It codes for CASSEEGAGPETQYF. The full variable domain, with the rest looked up from reference TRBV2 and TRBJ2-5, is EPEVTQTPSHQVTQMGQEVILRCVPISNHLYFYWYRQILGQKVEFLVSFYNNEISEKSEIFDDQFSVERPDGSNFTLKIRSTKLEDSAMYFCASSEEGAGPETQYFGPGTRLLVL.

V is TRBV5-4 and J is TRBJ2-2, with a possible D match to TRBD2 (6 bases). The CDR3 has 13 residues. With 5 bases removed from V and 6 bases from J, the gap between germline ends came to 11 bases. Looked up from germline, CDR1 is SGHNT and CDR2 is YYREEE (reference sequence). CDR3 sequence (DNA): TGTGCCAGCAGAGGGGACTTCTCCGGGGAGCTGTTTTTT. It yields the protein CASRGDFSGELFF. The full variable domain, in which reference TRBV5-4 and TRBJ2-2 provide the parts outside the CDR3, is ETGVTQSPTHLIKTRGQQVTLRCSSQSGHNTVSWYQQALGQGPQFIFQYYREEENGRGNFPPRFSGLQFPNYSSELNVNALELDDSALYLCASRGDFSGELFFGEGSRLTVL.

CDR3 amino acids: CAISESPQGGRQETQYF. The DNA of the CDR3 is TGTGCCATCAGTGAGTCGCCGCAGGGAGGCCGCCAAGAGACCCAGTACTTC. This chain joins TRBV10-3 and TRBJ2-5, with D possibly TRBD2 on 6 matching bases. Germline V lookup: CDR1 ENHRY, CDR2 SYGVKD. CDR3 length: 17 residues. V dropped 0 bases and J dropped 1 base, with 15 bases sitting between them.

The V gene is TRBV5-6, the J gene TRBJ2-1; D perhaps matches TRBD2 (6 bases). The CDR3 extends over 12 amino acids. Trimming removed 4 bases from V and 6 bases from J, with 8 bases in between. Looked up from germline, CDR1 is SGHDT and CDR2 is YYEEEE. CDR3 in DNA: TGTGCCAGCAGCCCGGGACTCAATGAGCAGTTCTTC. This gives the protein CASSPGLNEQFF.

V is TRBV5-5 and J is TRBJ1-5, with D maybe TRBD1 (5 bases). The CDR3 totals 16 residues. Germline CDR1 and CDR2: SGHKS and YYEKEE (reference sequence). V lost 4 bases and J 6 bases, leaving 20 bases between the germline ends. CDR3 residues: CASSPGTPAGGQPQHF. CDR3 DNA sequence: TGTGCCAGCAGCCCTGGGACTCCCGCAGGTGGTCAGCCCCAGCATTTT.

This CDR3 is CASTYPGQNTDTQYF. CDR3 sequence (DNA): TGTGCCAGCACCTACCCGGGGCAGAACACAGATACGCAGTATTTT. The chain employs TRBV7-2 and TRBJ2-3; D might be TRBD1 or TRBD2, each matching 5 bases. This CDR3 has 15 amino acids. Trimming took 7 bases from V and 2 from J, leaving 16 bases between them. In germline, CDR1 is SGHTA, CDR2 FQGNSA.

The rearrangement joins TRBV2 to TRBJ2-3; no clear D. The germline V gene encodes CDR1 SNHLY and CDR2 FYNNEI. V was trimmed by 4 bases and J by 5 bases, leaving 7 bases between them. The CDR3 has 12 amino acids. Here the CDR3 reads CASSVPRDTQYF. The CDR3 DNA reads TGTGCCAGCAGTGTTCCACGAGATACGCAGTATTTT. Full variable domain (missing parts from reference TRBV2 and TRBJ2-3): EPEVTQTPSHQVTQMGQEVILRCVPISNHLYFYWYRQILGQKVEFLVSFYNNEISEKSEIFDDQFSVERPDGSNFTLKIRSTKLEDSAMYFCASSVPRDTQYFGPGTRLTVL.

This sequence joins TRBV2 and TRBJ1-1; D uncertain. The CDR3 spans 13 residues. Per the germline V gene, CDR1 is SNHLY and CDR2 is FYNNEI. The V gene lost 10 bases and the J gene lost 3 bases, with 15 bases spanning the gap. Here the CDR3 reads CATLDFGYTEAFF. The CDR3 nucleotides read TGTGCCACCCTTGACTTTGGTTACACTGAAGCTTTCTTT.

The chain combines TRBV28 with TRBJ2-3, with D unclear. The CDR3 runs 18 residues. Trimming left V 6 bases short and J 4 bases short, with 26 bases between. The V gene's germline CDR1 is MDHEN and CDR2 SYDVKM. CDR3 coding DNA: TGTGCCAGCAGCTCCTATAAGGGCGGTAACCAGGATCCAGATACGCAGTATTTT. Translating gives CASSSYKGGNQDPDTQYF. Full variable domain (remainder filled in from reference TRBV28 and TRBJ2-3): DVKVTQSSRYLVKRTGEKVFLECVQDMDHENMFWYRQDPGLGLRLIYFSYDVKMKEKGDIPEGYSVSREKKERFSLILESASTNQTSMYLCASSSYKGGNQDPDTQYFGPGTRLTVL.

This rearrangement joins TRBV11-2 to TRBJ1-6; 8 nucleotides line up with TRBD1. V dropped 4 bases and J dropped 5; count of bases not matched to a gene: 7. This CDR3 contains 16 residues. The germline V gene encodes CDR1 SGHAT and CDR2 FQNNGV. CDR3 sequence: CASSYSGGLNNSPLHF. The DNA of the CDR3 is TGTGCCAGCAGCTACTCAGGGGGCTTGAATAATTCACCCCTCCACTTT.

This rearrangement joins TRBV28 to TRBJ1-5; weak D call: TRBD1 (5 bases). CDR1 and CDR2 from the germline V gene are MDHEN and SYDVKM. Trimming left V 3 bases short and J 0 bases short, with 12 bases between. This CDR3 is 16 amino acids long. Here the CDR3 DNA reads TGTGCCAGCAGTTTTTCTAGGGGCCTTAGCAATCAGCCCCAGCATTTT. This encodes CASSFSRGLSNQPQHF. The variable domain in full, with the rest retrieved from reference TRBV28 and TRBJ1-5, is DVKVTQSSRYLVKRTGEKVFLECVQDMDHENMFWYRQDPGLGLRLIYFSYDVKMKEKGDIPEGYSVSREKKERFSLILESASTNQTSMYLCASSFSRGLSNQPQHFGDGTRLSIL.

The V gene is TRBV4-3, the J gene TRBJ2-7, with TRBD2 matching over 7 bases. The CDR3 runs to 15 residues. The germline gives CDR1 LGHNA, CDR2 YSLEER. The trim removed 1 base at V and 2 bases at J, leaving 5 bases unmatched. The CDR3 loop is CASSQGRGVTYEQYF. The CDR3, as DNA: TGCGCCAGCAGCCAAGGCCGGGGGGTGACCTACGAGCAGTACTTC.

This chain joins TRBV15 and TRBJ2-5; 8 nucleotides match TRBD2. From germline, CDR1 is LNHNV and CDR2 YYDKDF (reference sequence). V lost 4 bases, J lost 11 bases, and 9 bases stayed unmatched. This CDR3 is 13 amino acids long. The CDR3 DNA reads as TGTGCCACCAGCAAGCCGGGAGGGAACACTCAGTACTTC. This gives the protein CATSKPGGNTQYF.

This chain uses TRBV18 with TRBJ1-4; no clear D gene. V was cut by 3 bases and J by 2 bases, with 7 bases left in between. This CDR3 comprises 14 residues. Germline V CDR1 and CDR2: KGHSH, LQKENI. CDR3 coding DNA: TGTGCCAGCTCACCGGATAGCACTAATGAAAAACTGTTTTTT. It specifies CASSPDSTNEKLFF.